This TCR beta chain emerged from a study of immune heterogeneity within non-small cell lung tumors. With 32 V and 13 J primers, multiplex PCR amplified the TCR beta CDR3. TCRdb re-called the multiplex PCR reads through MiXCR, storing one row per CDR3 protein. The table records about 3,300 distinct CDR3 sequences, 52% of them present only once. Bulk tumor genomic DNA constituted the template, at about 600 ng per sample. Surgeons took several biopsies per primary tumor, spaced far apart, during surgery. Curative operations were performed on patients who had untreated, newly diagnosed non-small cell lung cancer. Germline assignment: CDR1 SGHDN and CDR2 FVKESK. CDR3 length: 16 amino acids. Trimming cost V 2 bases and J 2 bases, with 16 bases left between them.

This TCR was sampled from a man in his sixties with non-small cell lung cancer. The rearrangement uses TRBV14 and TRBJ2-7; a possible D gene is TRBD1 (7 bases). The sequenced sample was lung tumor tissue. The CDR3 DNA reads as TGTGCCAGCAGCCAAAGGGCGGGACAGTCGACCTACGAGCAGTACTTC. Its protein product is CASSQRAGQSTYEQYF.